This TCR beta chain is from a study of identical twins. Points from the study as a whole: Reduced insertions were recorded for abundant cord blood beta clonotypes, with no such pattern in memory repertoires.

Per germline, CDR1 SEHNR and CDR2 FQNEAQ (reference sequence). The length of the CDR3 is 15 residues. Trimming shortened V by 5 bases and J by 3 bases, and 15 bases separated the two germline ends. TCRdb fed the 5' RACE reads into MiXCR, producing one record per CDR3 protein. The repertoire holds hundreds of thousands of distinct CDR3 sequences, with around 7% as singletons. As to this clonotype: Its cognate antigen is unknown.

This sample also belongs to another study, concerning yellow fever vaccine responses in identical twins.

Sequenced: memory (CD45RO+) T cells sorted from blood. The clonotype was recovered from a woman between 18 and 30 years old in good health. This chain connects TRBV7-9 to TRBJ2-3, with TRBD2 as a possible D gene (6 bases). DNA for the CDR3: TGTGCCAGCAGCCCGGGTGCCGGGGGAACAGATACGCAGTATTTT. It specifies CASSPGAGGTDTQYF.